The 21 T cell receptor beta chains reported below all come from one sample, sequenced in a study of early T cells in non-severe SARS-CoV-2 infection. TCRdb re-called the 5' RACE reads through MiXCR, storing one row per CDR3 protein. The repertoire holds some 48,000 distinct CDR3 sequences, with more than 5.5% as singletons. Material: whole blood, obtained at baseline. The receptors here all came from an adult who was a healthcare worker with PCR-confirmed SARS-CoV-2 infection or an uninfected control (not recorded which).

The table lists this clonotype with many counts. The chain links TRBV29-1 to TRBJ1-1; D remains unclear. There are 13 residues in the CDR3. The germline V gene has CDR1 SQVTM and CDR2 ANQGSEA. Trimming shortened V by 7 bases and J by 1 base, and 13 bases separated the two germline ends. Written as DNA, the CDR3 is TGCAGCGCTACTCCGGGATCGAACACTGAAGCTTTCTTT. Amino acids: CSATPGSNTEAFF.

To note about this clonotype: A much more abundant neighbour one base away suggests this may be a read error. The chain has TRBV20-1 and TRBJ2-2, with D perhaps given as TRBD1 or TRBD2 (5 bases each). Germline CDR1 DFQATT, CDR2 SNEGSKA (reference sequence). The CDR3 covers 15 residues. DNA for the CDR3: TGCAGTGCCCCGATGGGGCCAAGAGCGGCCGGGAAGCTGTTTTTT. This encodes CSAPMGPRAAGKLFF.

This clonotype was counted at least ten times. The V gene is TRBV2, the J gene TRBJ2-5, with TRBD2 matching over 15 bases. The V gene end was trimmed by 7 bases and the J gene end by 2 bases; junction bases not matched to a gene: 5. The germline CDR1 and CDR2 sequences are SNHLY and FYNNEI. The CDR3 spans 16 residues. CDR3 coding DNA: TGTGCCAGCACTAAGGGACTAGCGGGAGGACAAGAGACCCAGTACTTC. Its translation is CASTKGLAGGQETQYF.

This clonotype appeared many times. This chain links TRBV7-2 with TRBJ2-3; D possibly corresponds to TRBD2 (5 bases). Germline assignment: CDR1 SGHTA and CDR2 FQGNSA. Deletions cut 2 bases from V and 6 bases from J, with 15 bases between. This CDR3 contains 15 residues. The CDR3 DNA is TGTGCCAGCAGCTTAACGATCGGTCCGGGGGATACGCAGTATTTT. The encoded protein is CASSLTIGPGDTQYF.

This clonotype has at least ten counts. The gene calls are TRBV7-8 and TRBJ2-2; tentatively, D is TRBD1 or TRBD2 (5 bases each). V shed 3 bases and J shed 6 bases, with 26 bases lying between them. The germline V gene encodes CDR1 SGHVS and CDR2 FQNEAQ. The length of the CDR3 is 19 residues. The CDR3 sequence is CASSLLGGLQPRGPGELFF. The CDR3 DNA sequence: TGTGCCAGCAGCTTGTTGGGCGGGCTCCAACCGAGGGGCCCCGGGGAGCTGTTTTTT.

This clonotype was observed many times. The V call is TRBV20-1, the J call TRBJ2-3, with D perhaps TRBD2 (6 bases). V lost 6 bases to trimming and J lost 3 bases, with 16 bases between them. This CDR3 spans 14 amino acids. In germline, CDR1 is DFQATT, CDR2 SNEGSKA (reference sequence). The CDR3 spells CSANLRDWTDTQYF. The DNA of the CDR3 is TGCAGTGCCAACTTGCGGGATTGGACAGATACGCAGTATTTT.

Written as DNA, the CDR3 is TGTGCCACCGGAGGTGGTTTTAACAATGAGCAGTTCTTC. This sequence encodes CATGGGFNNEQFF. The rearrangement uses TRBV24-1 and TRBJ2-1; D possibly corresponds to TRBD2 (5 bases). V was trimmed by 9 bases and J by 5 bases, leaving 13 bases between them. In germline, CDR1 is KGHDR, CDR2 SFDVKD. The length of the CDR3 is 13 residues.

The table lists this clonotype with a few counts. This chain links TRBV2 with TRBJ2-7; maybe TRBD2 (6 bases). This CDR3 region has 15 residues. Trimming removed 6 bases from V and 0 bases from J, with 15 bases in between. Germline V gene lookup returns CDR1 SNHLY and CDR2 FYNNEI. The CDR3 reads CASRAGTLSSYEQYF. Here the CDR3 DNA reads TGTGCCAGCAGGGCCGGGACTTTAAGCTCCTACGAGCAGTACTTC.

Only a few counts were recorded for this clonotype. The chain uses TRBV6-5 and TRBJ1-6; 7 nucleotides agree with TRBD1. With 0 bases clipped from V and 7 bases from J, the junction kept 9 bases outside the gene matches. CDR3 length equals 17 residues. Germline CDR1 is MNHEY and CDR2 is SVGAGI. The CDR3 sequence is CASSYSTRGFMNSPLHF. CDR3 sequence (DNA): TGTGCCAGCAGTTACTCGACCAGGGGGTTCATGAATTCACCCCTCCACTTT.

Only a few counts were recorded for this clonotype. This chain links TRBV2 with TRBJ1-1; tentatively, D is TRBD1 (6 bases). The CDR3 extends over 16 amino acids. V was pared by 7 bases and J by 6 bases, with 24 bases between. Germline V CDR1 and CDR2: SNHLY, FYNNEI. The chain's CDR3 is CASKRVTGISSAEAFF. CDR3 in DNA: TGTGCCAGCAAAAGGGTGACAGGCATATCTTCCGCTGAAGCTTTCTTT.

Of note for this clonotype: Being one base from a much bigger clone, this may be a read error. This chain uses TRBV6-1 with TRBJ1-2, with TRBD1 identical over 7 bases. The germline V gene encodes CDR1 MNHNS and CDR2 SASEGT. This CDR3 is built from 13 residues. The CDR3 loop is CVSTTGRAGGYTF. The CDR3 coding sequence is TGTGTCAGCACGACAGGGAGAGCGGGTGGCTACACCTTC.

This clonotype came up many times. Sequence at one end of the junction differs from germline and may be a read error. The rearrangement joins TRBV6-6 to TRBJ1-5, with D tentatively TRBD1 (5 bases). Germline lookup yields CDR1 MNHNY and CDR2 SVGAGI (reference sequence). The CDR3 runs to 11 residues. The CDR3 nucleotides read TGTGCCAGCAGTGGCCGGGACTCACAGAATTTT. Its protein is CASSGRDSQNF.

This clonotype was counted at least ten times. The chain links TRBV7-6 to TRBJ2-2; 7 bases match TRBD2. This CDR3 has 14 amino acids. Unmatched junction bases numbered 5, after V lost 5 bases and J lost 5 bases. Germline V gene lookup returns CDR1 SGHVS and CDR2 FNYEAQ. CDR3 nucleotide sequence: TGTGCCAGCAGCCGGACGGGAGGAACCGGGGAGCTGTTTTTT. Translating gives CASSRTGGTGELFF.

This clonotype was seen many times. The rearrangement uses TRBV5-8 and TRBJ1-5; D perhaps matches TRBD1 (5 bases). Trimming pared 6 bases from V and 3 bases from J, leaving 16 bases between. The germline V gene encodes CDR1 SGHTS and CDR2 YDEGEE. The CDR3 is 15 residues long. The chain's CDR3 is CASTTMGDHNQPQHF. The DNA for the CDR3 is TGTGCCAGCACCACGATGGGGGACCACAATCAGCCCCAGCATTTT.

This clonotype appeared many times. This chain uses TRBV6-1 with TRBJ2-7, with D unclear. Per germline, CDR1 MNHNS and CDR2 SASEGT. The V gene lost 0 bases and the J gene lost 2 bases, with 11 bases spanning the gap. The length of the CDR3 is 15 residues. This CDR3 is CASSEALMWTYEQYF. The DNA of the CDR3 is TGTGCCAGCAGTGAAGCCCTGATGTGGACCTACGAGCAGTACTTC.

This clonotype has only a few counts. The chain employs TRBV27 and TRBJ2-3, with D possibly TRBD2 on 6 matching bases. V lost 5 bases and J lost 6, with 18 bases in between. Per germline, CDR1 MNHEY and CDR2 SMNVEV (reference sequence). CDR3 length equals 15 residues. CDR3 amino acids: CASSPKGLNRDTQYF. Here the CDR3 DNA reads TGTGCCAGCAGTCCGAAGGGACTGAACAGGGATACGCAGTATTTT.

This clonotype showed up just a few times. The rearrangement links TRBV29-1 to TRBJ1-1; no reliable D call. Germline V gene lookup returns CDR1 SQVTM and CDR2 ANQGSEA. The CDR3 loop spans 15 amino acids. The germline V and J ends were trimmed by 2 bases and 5 bases, with 18 bases remaining between them. The CDR3: CSVERFGNDGTEAFF. Here the CDR3 DNA reads TGCAGCGTTGAAAGATTCGGAAATGATGGTACTGAAGCTTTCTTT.

This clonotype was seen repeatedly, ten times or more. The chain couples TRBV4-3 to TRBJ1-1; no reliable D call. V was clipped by 1 base and J by 6 bases, with 9 bases between them. In germline, CDR1 is LGHNA, CDR2 YSLEER. The CDR3 sequence is 13 residues long. The CDR3 sequence: CASSQGRSAEAFF. In nucleotides, the CDR3 is TGCGCCAGCAGCCAAGGCAGATCGGCTGAAGCTTTCTTT.

This clonotype was recorded at least ten times. DNA of the CDR3: TGTGCCACCAGCAGAGAGCGGAGCCGGCTTGGGGAGGGGGACACCATATATTTT. It codes for CATSRERSRLGEGDTIYF. The V gene is TRBV15, the J gene TRBJ1-3; a possible D gene is TRBD1 (6 bases). CDR1 and CDR2 from the germline V gene are LNHNV and YYDKDF (reference sequence). Trimming pared 0 bases from V and 8 bases from J, leaving 23 bases between. This CDR3 has 18 residues.

CDR3 region: CASSPDRGQETQYF. CDR3 DNA: TGTGCCAGCAGTCCCGACAGGGGGCAAGAGACCCAGTACTTC. The V call is TRBV6-2 or TRBV6-3, the J call TRBJ2-5; TRBD1 aligns across 9 bases. The CDR3 extends over 14 amino acids. Per the germline V gene, CDR1 is MNHEY and CDR2 is SVGEGT. V shed 5 bases and J 2 bases; nucleotides not matched to a gene: 3.

This CDR3 reads CASSSDGAEGETQYF. The CDR3 bases are TGTGCCAGCAGCTCGGACGGGGCAGAGGGAGAGACCCAGTACTTC. This chain connects TRBV11-3 to TRBJ2-5; D may match TRBD1 or TRBD2 (5 bases each). This CDR3 comprises 15 residues. CDR1 is SGHNT and CDR2 is YENEEA in the germline V gene. Trimming removed 4 bases from V and 4 bases from J, with 16 bases in between.